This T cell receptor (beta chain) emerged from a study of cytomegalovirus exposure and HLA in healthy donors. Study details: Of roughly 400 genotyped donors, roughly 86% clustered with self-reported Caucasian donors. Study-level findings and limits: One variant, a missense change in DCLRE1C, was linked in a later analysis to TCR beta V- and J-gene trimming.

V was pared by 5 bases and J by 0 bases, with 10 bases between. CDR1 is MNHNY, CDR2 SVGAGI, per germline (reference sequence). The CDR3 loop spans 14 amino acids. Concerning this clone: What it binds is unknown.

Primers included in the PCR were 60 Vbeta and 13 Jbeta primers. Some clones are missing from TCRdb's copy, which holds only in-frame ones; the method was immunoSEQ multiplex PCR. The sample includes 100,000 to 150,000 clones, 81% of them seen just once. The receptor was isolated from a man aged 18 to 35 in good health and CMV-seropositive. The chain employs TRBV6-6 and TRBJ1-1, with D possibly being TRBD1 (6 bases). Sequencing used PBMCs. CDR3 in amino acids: CASSPTGMNTEAFF. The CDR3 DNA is TGTGCCAGCAGTCCGACAGGCATGAACACTGAAGCTTTCTTT.